These 7 T cell receptor beta chains originate from one sample sequenced in a study of Ad26.COV2.S vaccination and SARS-CoV-2 variants. Some clones are missing from TCRdb's copy, which holds only in-frame ones; the method was immunoSEQ multiplex PCR. Of over 85,000 clones detected, roughly 75% appear once; the ten largest clones hold roughly 17%. The material was peripheral blood, obtained after recovery from COVID-19. The origin of the receptors is a human donor who had recovered from COVID-19.

CDR3 amino acids: CASSQDKETGSPLHF. DNA of the CDR3: TGTGCCAGCAGCCAAGATAAGGAGACGGGATCACCCCTCCACTTT. The chain combines TRBV4-2 with TRBJ1-6; D uncertain. Germline values: CDR1 LGHNA, CDR2 YNFKEQ. The CDR3 extends over 15 amino acids. Trimming took off 0 bases at V and 10 bases at J, with 13 bases between the two ends.

The chain uses TRBV10-1 and TRBJ2-1, with 9 nucleotides matching TRBD1. The germline V gene encodes CDR1 WNHNN and CDR2 SYGVQD (reference sequence). The CDR3 is 15 amino acids. V shed 3 bases and J 5 bases; nucleotides not matched to a gene: 5. In DNA, the CDR3 is TGCGCCAGCAGTGACCCGGGACAGGGAGACAATGAGCAGTTCTTC. Translated: CASSDPGQGDNEQFF.

The chain recombines TRBV4-3 with TRBJ2-1; D is possibly TRBD1 (5 bases). The CDR3 consists of 15 residues. The V end lost 2 bases, the J end lost 6 bases, and 14 bases lay between the germline ends. The germline V gene has CDR1 LGHNA and CDR2 YSLEER. The CDR3 nucleotides are TGCGCCAGCAGCCAATCAGTCAGGGTAGGCAATGAGCAGTTCTTC. It is translated as CASSQSVRVGNEQFF.

The chain employs TRBV11-2 and TRBJ2-5; TRBD2 matches 9 bases. With 0 bases clipped from V and 5 bases from J, the junction kept 13 bases outside the gene matches. The germline gives CDR1 SGHAT, CDR2 FQNNGV. The CDR3 length is 18 residues. CDR3 loop: CASSLDLGSGGELETQYF. The CDR3 bases are TGTGCCAGCAGCTTAGATTTGGGTAGCGGGGGTGAATTGGAGACCCAGTACTTC.

The gene calls are TRBV14 and TRBJ1-1; the match to TRBD1 covers 7 bases. Per the germline V gene, CDR1 is SGHDN and CDR2 is FVKESK. CDR3 length: 15 amino acids. V gave up 4 bases and J gave up 1 base; unmatched junction bases: 6. CDR3 protein: CASSRTGVGNTEAFF. Here the CDR3 DNA reads TGTGCCAGCAGCCGTACAGGGGTGGGGAACACTGAAGCTTTCTTT.

The CDR3 nucleotides are TGTGCCAGCAGTGAAGGGCCATACAATGAGCAGTTCTTC. It yields the protein CASSEGPYNEQFF. The chain combines TRBV6-1 with TRBJ2-1; no firm D call. Germline CDR1 and CDR2: MNHNS and SASEGT. Between the trimmed V and J ends, which lost 1 base and 4 bases, there was a span of 5 bases. The length of the CDR3 is 13 residues.

Only a few counts were recorded for this clone. The chain recombines TRBV10-1 with TRBJ1-5; the match to TRBD1 covers 10 bases. In germline, CDR1 is WNHNN, CDR2 SYGVQD (reference sequence). This CDR3 region has 21 residues. Trimming took 5 bases from V and 6 from J; bases not matched to a gene: 25. The CDR3 DNA is TGCGCCAGCAGTCTGACCAGGACAGGGGGTATTCAGGGGGCCAAATTTCAGCCCCAGCATTTT. This codes for CASSLTRTGGIQGAKFQPQHF.